A single sample is the source of the 4 T cell receptor beta chains below, sequenced in a study of Graves' ophthalmopathy and Graves' hyperthyroidism. RNA transcripts yielded amplified TCR beta CDR3 regions. RT-PCR with HTBI primers came first, then second-round multiplex PCR. TCRdb redid the calling of the multiplex PCR reads with MiXCR, one entry per CDR3 protein. The data hold about 550,000 distinct CDR3 sequences, with under 40% observed a single time. The sequenced material came from peripheral blood or thyroid tissue (not recorded which). These receptors were obtained from an adult man with Graves' hyperthyroidism.

This rearrangement joins TRBV7-3 to TRBJ2-2; no firm D call. There are 16 residues in the CDR3. The V and J ends lost 4 bases and 5 bases respectively, with 17 bases between them. CDR1 is SGHTA, CDR2 FQGTGA, per germline. This CDR3 reads CASSSTPPRATGELFF. Here the CDR3 DNA reads TGTGCCAGCAGCTCAACCCCCCCCCGGGCTACCGGGGAGCTGTTTTTT.

The V call is TRBV7-6, the J call TRBJ2-5, with D maybe TRBD2 (6 bases). The DNA end is a closer match to TRBJ2-1, so the J assignment may be wrong. Germline V gene sequence: CDR1 SGHVS, CDR2 FNYEAQ. This CDR3 is built from 16 residues. CDR3 sequence reads: CASSRTTFSSYNEQFF. The CDR3, as DNA: TGTGCCAGCAGCCGGACTACATTCAGCTCCTACAATGAGCAGTTCTTC.

This clonotype was counted a few times. The chain uses TRBV6-1 and TRBJ1-2, with D possibly TRBD1 on 5 matching bases. This CDR3 has 14 residues. Germline CDR1 and CDR2: MNHNS and SASEGT. Trimming removed 4 bases from V and 4 bases from J, with 13 bases in between. For the CDR3, the DNA is TGTGCCAGCAGTGGGTATACAGGAATCTATGGCTACACCTTC. It yields the protein CASSGYTGIYGYTF.

The chain joins TRBV7-2 to TRBJ1-1; TRBD1 matches 7 bases. Trimming took 6 bases from V and 3 from J; bases not matched to a gene: 7. Germline V gene lookup returns CDR1 SGHTA and CDR2 FQGNSA. The CDR3 runs to 14 residues. The CDR3 sequence: CASSSTGIHTEAFF. CDR3 DNA sequence: TGTGCCAGCAGTTCGACAGGGATTCACACTGAAGCTTTCTTT.